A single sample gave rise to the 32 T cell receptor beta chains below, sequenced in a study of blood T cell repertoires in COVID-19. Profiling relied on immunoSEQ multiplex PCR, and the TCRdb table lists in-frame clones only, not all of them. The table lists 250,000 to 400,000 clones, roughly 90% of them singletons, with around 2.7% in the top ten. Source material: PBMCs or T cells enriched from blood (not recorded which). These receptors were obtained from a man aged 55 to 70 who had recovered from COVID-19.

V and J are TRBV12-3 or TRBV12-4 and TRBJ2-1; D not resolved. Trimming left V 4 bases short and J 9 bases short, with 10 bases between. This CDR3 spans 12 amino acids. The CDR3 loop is CASSSPSGEQFF. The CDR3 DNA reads TGTGCCAGCAGTTCCCCTTCCGGTGAGCAGTTCTTC.

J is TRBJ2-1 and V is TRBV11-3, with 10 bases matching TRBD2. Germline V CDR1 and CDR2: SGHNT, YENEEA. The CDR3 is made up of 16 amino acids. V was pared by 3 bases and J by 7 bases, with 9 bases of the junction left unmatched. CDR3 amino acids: CASSLDESGRGNEQFF. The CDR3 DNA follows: TGTGCCAGCAGCTTGGATGAAAGCGGGAGGGGGAATGAGCAGTTCTTC.

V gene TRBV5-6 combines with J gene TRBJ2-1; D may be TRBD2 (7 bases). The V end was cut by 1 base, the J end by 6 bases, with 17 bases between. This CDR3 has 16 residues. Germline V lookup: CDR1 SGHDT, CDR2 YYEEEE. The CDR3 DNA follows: TGTGCCAGCAGCTTGAGGGGGGGGACACCTGCCAATGAGCAGTTCTTC. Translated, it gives CASSLRGGTPANEQFF. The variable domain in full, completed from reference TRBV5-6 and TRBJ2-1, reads DAGVTQSPTHLIKTRGQQVTLRCSPKSGHDTVSWYQQALGQGPQFIFQYYEEEERQRGNFPDRFSGHQFPNYSSELNVNALLLGDSALYLCASSLRGGTPANEQFFGPGTRLTVL.

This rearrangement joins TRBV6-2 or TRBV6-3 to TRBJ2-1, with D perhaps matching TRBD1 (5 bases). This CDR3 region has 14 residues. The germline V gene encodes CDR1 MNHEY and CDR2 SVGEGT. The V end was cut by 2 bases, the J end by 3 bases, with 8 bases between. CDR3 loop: CASSYTQGYNEQFF. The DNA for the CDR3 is TGTGCCAGCAGTTACACGCAGGGCTACAATGAGCAGTTCTTC.

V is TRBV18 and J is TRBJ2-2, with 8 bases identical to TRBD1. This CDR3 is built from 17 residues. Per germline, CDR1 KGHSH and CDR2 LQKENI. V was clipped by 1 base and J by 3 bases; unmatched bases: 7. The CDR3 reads CASSPQTQGADTGELFF. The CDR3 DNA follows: TGTGCCAGCTCACCACAGACCCAGGGGGCGGACACCGGGGAGCTGTTTTTT.

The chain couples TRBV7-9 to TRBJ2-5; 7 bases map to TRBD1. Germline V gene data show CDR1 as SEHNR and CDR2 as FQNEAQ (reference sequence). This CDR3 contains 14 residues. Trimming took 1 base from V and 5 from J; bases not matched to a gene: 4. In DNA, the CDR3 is TGTGCCAGCAGCTTAGTTTCCAGGGGGGAGACCCAGTACTTC. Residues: CASSLVSRGETQYF.

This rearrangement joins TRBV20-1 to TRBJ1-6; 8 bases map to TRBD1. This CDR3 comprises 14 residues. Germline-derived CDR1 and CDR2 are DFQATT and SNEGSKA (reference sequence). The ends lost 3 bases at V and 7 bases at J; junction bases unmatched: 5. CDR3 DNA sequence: TGCAGTGCTAGTTTGCGGACAGGGAATTCACCCCTCCACTTT. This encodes CSASLRTGNSPLHF.

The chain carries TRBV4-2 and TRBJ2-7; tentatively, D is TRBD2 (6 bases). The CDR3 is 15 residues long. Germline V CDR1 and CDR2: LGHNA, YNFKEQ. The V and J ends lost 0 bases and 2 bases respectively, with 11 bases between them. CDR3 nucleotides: TGTGCCAGCAGCCAAGATCTAGCGTACCCCTACGAGCAGTACTTC. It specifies CASSQDLAYPYEQYF.

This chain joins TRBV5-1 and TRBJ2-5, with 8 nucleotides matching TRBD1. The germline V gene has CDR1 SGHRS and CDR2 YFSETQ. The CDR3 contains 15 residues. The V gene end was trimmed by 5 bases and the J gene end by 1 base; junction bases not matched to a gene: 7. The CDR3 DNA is TGCGCCAGCAGAGGGACAGGCCTTACCCAAGAGACCCAGTACTTC. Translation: CASRGTGLTQETQYF.

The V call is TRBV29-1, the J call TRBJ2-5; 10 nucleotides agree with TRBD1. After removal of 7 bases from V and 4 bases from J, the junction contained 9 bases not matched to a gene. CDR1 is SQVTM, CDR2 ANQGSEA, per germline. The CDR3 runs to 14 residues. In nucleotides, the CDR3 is TGCAGCGGGAAAGGGACAGGGGTCGCAGAGACCCAGTACTTC. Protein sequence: CSGKGTGVAETQYF.

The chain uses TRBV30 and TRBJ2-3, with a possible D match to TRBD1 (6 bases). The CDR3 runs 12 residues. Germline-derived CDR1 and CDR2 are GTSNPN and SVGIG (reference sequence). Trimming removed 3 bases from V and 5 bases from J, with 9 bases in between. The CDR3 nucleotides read TGTGCCTGGAGCGTAGGGGGAGATACGCAGTATTTT. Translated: CAWSVGGDTQYF. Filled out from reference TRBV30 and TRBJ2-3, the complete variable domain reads SQTIHQWPATLVQPVGSPLSLECTVEGTSNPNLYWYRQAAGRGLQLLFYSVGIGQISSEVPQNLSASRPQDRQFILSSKKLLLSDSGFYLCAWSVGGDTQYFGPGTRLTVL.

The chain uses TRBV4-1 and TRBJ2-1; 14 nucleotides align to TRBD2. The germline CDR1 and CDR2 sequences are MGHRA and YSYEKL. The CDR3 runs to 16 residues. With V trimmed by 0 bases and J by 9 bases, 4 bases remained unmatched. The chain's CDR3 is CASSQEGLAGGSEQFF. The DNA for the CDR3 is TGCGCCAGCAGCCAAGAAGGACTAGCGGGAGGTTCTGAGCAGTTCTTC.

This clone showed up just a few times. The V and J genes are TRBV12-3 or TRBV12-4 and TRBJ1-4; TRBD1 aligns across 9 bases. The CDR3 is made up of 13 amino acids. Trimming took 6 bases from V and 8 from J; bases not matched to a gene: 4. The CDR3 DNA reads TGTGCCAGCAGGTGGGGACAGGGAGAAAAACTGTTTTTT. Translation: CASRWGQGEKLFF.

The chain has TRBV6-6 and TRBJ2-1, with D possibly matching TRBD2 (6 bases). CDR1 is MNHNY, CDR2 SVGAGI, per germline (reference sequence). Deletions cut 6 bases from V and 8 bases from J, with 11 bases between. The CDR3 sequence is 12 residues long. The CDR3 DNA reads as TGTGCCAGCAGAAAAACGGGGGATGAGCAGTTCTTC. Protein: CASRKTGDEQFF.

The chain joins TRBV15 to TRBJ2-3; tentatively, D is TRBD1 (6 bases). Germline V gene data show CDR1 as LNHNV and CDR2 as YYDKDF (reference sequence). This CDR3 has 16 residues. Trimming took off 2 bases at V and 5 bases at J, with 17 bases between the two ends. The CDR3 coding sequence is TGTGCCACCAGCAGAACCCGGGGATCAGGGGAAGATACGCAGTATTTT. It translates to CATSRTRGSGEDTQYF.

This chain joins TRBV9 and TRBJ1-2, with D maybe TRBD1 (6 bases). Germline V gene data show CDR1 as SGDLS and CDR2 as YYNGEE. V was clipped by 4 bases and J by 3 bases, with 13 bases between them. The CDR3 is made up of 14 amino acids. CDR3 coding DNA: TGTGCCAGCAGCACTATGACAGGCGACTATGGCTACACCTTC. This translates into CASSTMTGDYGYTF. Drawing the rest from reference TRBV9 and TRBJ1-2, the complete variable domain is DSGVTQTPKHLITATGQRVTLRCSPRSGDLSVYWYQQSLDQGLQFLIQYYNGEERAKGNILERFSAQQFPDLHSELNLSSLELGDSALYFCASSTMTGDYGYTFGSGTRLTVV.

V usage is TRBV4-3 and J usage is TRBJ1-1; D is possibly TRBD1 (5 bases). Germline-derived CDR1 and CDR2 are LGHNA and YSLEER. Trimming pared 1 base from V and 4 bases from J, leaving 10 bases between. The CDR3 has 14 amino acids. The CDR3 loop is CASSQAPGGTEAFF. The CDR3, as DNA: TGCGCCAGCAGCCAAGCTCCCGGGGGCACTGAAGCTTTCTTT.

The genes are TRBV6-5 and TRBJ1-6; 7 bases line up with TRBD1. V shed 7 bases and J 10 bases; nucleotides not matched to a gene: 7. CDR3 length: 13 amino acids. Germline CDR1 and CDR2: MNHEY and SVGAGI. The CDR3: CASTRQGLSPLHF. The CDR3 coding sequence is TGTGCCAGCACCAGACAGGGTCTGTCACCCCTCCACTTT.

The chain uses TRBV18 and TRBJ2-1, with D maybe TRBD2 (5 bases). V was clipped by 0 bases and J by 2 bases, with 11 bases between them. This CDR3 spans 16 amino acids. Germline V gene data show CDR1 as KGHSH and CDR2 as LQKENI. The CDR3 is CASSPPETTTYNEQFF. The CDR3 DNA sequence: TGTGCCAGCTCACCACCGGAGACGACTACCTACAATGAGCAGTTCTTC.

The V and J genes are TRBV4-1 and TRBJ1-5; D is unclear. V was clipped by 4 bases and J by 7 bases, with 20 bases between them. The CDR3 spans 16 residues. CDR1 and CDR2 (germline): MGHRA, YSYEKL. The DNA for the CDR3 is TGCGCCAGCAGCCCCCGCTATAGTGGTCTTCGGCAGCCCCAGCATTTT. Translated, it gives CASSPRYSGLRQPQHF.

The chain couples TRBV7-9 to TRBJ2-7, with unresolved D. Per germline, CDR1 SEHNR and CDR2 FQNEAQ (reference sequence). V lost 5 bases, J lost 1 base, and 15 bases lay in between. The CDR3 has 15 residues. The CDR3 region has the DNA TGTGCCAGCAGCCCAGCAGGAACAGAATCCTACGAGCAGTACTTC. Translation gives CASSPAGTESYEQYF.

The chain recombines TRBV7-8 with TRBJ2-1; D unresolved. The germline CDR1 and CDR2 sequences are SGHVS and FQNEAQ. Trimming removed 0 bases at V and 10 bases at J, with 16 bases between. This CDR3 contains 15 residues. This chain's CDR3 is CASSLAELANGEQFF. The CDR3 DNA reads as TGTGCCAGCAGCTTAGCAGAACTTGCGAACGGGGAGCAGTTCTTC.

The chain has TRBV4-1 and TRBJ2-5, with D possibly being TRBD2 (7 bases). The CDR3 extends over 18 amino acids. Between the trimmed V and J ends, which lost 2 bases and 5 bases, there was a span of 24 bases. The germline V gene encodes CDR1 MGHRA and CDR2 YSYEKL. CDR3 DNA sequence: TGCGCCAGCAGCCAACCCCTCAGGGGAAGCGGGGCTCGGGAGACCCAGTACTTC. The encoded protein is CASSQPLRGSGARETQYF.

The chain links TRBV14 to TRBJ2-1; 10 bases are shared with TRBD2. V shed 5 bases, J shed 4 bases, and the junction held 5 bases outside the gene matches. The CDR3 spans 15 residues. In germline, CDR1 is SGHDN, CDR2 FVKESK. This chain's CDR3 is CASSALAGVYNEQFF. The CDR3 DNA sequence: TGTGCCAGCAGCGCGCTAGCGGGAGTTTACAATGAGCAGTTCTTC.

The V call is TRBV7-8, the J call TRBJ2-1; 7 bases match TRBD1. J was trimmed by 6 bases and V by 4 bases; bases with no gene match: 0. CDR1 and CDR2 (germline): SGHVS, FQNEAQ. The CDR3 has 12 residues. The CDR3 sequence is CASSSGGNEQFF. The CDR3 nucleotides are TGTGCCAGCAGCTCAGGGGGCAATGAGCAGTTCTTC.

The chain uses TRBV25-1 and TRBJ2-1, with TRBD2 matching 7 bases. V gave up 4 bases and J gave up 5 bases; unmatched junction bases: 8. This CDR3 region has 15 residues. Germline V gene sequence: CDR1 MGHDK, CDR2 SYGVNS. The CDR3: CASSVPGGPHNEQFF. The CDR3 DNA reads TGTGCCAGCAGTGTACCGGGGGGACCCCACAATGAGCAGTTCTTC.

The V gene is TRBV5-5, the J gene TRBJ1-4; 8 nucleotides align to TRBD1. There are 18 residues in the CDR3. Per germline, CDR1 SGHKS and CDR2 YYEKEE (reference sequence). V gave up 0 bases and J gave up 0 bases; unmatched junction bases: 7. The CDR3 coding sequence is TGTGCCAGCAGCTTGGGCGGACAGGGTGGTGCAACTAATGAAAAACTGTTTTTT. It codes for CASSLGGQGGATNEKLFF. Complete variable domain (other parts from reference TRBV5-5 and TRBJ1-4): DAGVTQSPTHLIKTRGQQVTLRCSPISGHKSVSWYQQVLGQGPQFIFQYYEKEERGRGNFPDRFSARQFPNYSSELNVNALLLGDSALYLCASSLGGQGGATNEKLFFGSGTQLSVL.

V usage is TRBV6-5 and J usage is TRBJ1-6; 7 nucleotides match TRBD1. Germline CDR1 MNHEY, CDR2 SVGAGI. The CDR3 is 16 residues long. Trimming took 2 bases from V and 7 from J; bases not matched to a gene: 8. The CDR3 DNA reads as TGTGCCAGCAGTTACCGATTAGACAGGGTCAATTCACCCCTCCACTTT. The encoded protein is CASSYRLDRVNSPLHF.

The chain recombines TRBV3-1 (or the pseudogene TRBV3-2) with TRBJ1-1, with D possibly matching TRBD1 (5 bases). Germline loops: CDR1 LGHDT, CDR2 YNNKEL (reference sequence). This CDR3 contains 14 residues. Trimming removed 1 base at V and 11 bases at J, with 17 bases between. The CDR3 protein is CASSQGRGSGAAFF. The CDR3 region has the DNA TGTGCCAGCAGCCAAGGTCGAGGCAGTGGGGCGGCTTTCTTT.

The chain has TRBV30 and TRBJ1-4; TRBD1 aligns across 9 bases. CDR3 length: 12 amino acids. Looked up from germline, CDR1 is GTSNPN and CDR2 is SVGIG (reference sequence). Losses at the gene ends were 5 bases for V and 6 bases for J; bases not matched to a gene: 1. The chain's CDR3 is CAWDRGDEKLFF. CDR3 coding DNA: TGTGCCTGGGACAGGGGGGATGAAAAACTGTTTTTT. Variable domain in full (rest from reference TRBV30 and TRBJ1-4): SQTIHQWPATLVQPVGSPLSLECTVEGTSNPNLYWYRQAAGRGLQLLFYSVGIGQISSEVPQNLSASRPQDRQFILSSKKLLLSDSGFYLCAWDRGDEKLFFGSGTQLSVL.

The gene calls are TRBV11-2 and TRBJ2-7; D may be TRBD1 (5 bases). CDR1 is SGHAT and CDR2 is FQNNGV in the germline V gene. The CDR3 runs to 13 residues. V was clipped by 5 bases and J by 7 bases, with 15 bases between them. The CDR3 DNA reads TGTGCCAGCAGCATCGGACCAAACAGGGAGCAGTACTTC. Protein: CASSIGPNREQYF.

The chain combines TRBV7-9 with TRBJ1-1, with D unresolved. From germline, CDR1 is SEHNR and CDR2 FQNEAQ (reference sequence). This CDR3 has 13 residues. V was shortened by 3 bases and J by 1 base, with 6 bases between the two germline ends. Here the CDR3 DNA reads TGTGCCAGCAGCTTGGCAGGGAACACTGAAGCTTTCTTT. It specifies CASSLAGNTEAFF.